Following are 19 T cell receptor beta chains from one sample sequenced in a study of T cells after yellow fever vaccination. TCRdb called the 5' RACE reads again in MiXCR, with one record for every CDR3 protein. This table has 40,000 to 55,000 distinct CDR3 sequences, 6.5% to 8.5% appearing once. Specimen: CD8+ T cells not binding an NS4B(214-222) dextramer, sorted from PBMCs, collected more than 35 days after the first yellow fever vaccination. These receptors came from a man in his late teens or twenties who received the YFV17D yellow fever vaccine.

This clonotype was counted between two and nine times. J is TRBJ2-3 and V is TRBV6-2 or TRBV6-3; TRBD2 agrees at 11 bases. From germline, CDR1 is MNHEY and CDR2 SVGEGT. This CDR3 is built from 18 residues. Trimming at V came to 7 bases and at J to 0 bases, leaving 12 bases not matched to a gene. Here the CDR3 DNA reads TGTGCCAGCACCGAGCGGCTAGCGGGGGGAACTAGCACAGATACGCAGTATTTT. Translated, it gives CASTERLAGGTSTDTQYF.

This clonotype was picked up many times. The genes are TRBV19 and TRBJ2-1; 7 bases map to TRBD2. V trimming: 4 bases; J trimming: 0 bases; junction bases outside the gene matches: 3. The CDR3 length is 15 residues. CDR1 and CDR2 from the germline V gene are LNHDA and SQIVND (reference sequence). For the CDR3, the DNA is TGTGCCAGTAGTAGGCGGGGGAGCTCCTACAATGAGCAGTTCTTC. Amino acid sequence: CASSRRGSSYNEQFF.

The CDR3 DNA is TGTGCCAGCAGCCTAGGGATCCCAGATACGCAGTATTTT. Amino acids: CASSLGIPDTQYF. J is TRBJ2-3 and V is TRBV7-9; D call uncertain. CDR3 size: 13 residues. Trimming left V 5 bases short and J 4 bases short, with 10 bases between. Per the germline V gene, CDR1 is SEHNR and CDR2 is FQNEAQ (reference sequence).

This clonotype was recorded a few times. CDR3 in amino acids: CASSYSSGYTF. The CDR3, as DNA: TGTGCCAGCAGTTACTCGAGTGGCTACACCTTC. This chain uses TRBV6-6 with TRBJ1-2; D is unclear. Germline V gene data show CDR1 as MNHNY and CDR2 as SVGAGI (reference sequence). Deletions cut 0 bases from V and 7 bases from J, with 3 bases between. CDR3 length: 11 residues.

This clonotype was seen ten or more times. The V and J genes are TRBV4-1 and TRBJ2-7; no reliable D call. Per the germline V gene, CDR1 is MGHRA and CDR2 is YSYEKL. The V end was cut by 0 bases, the J end by 3 bases, with 6 bases between. CDR3 size: 13 residues. The CDR3 spells CASSQEVYYEQYV. CDR3 DNA: TGCGCCAGCAGCCAAGAAGTGTACTACGAGCAGTACGTC.

The sample holds many counts of this clonotype. The V and J genes are TRBV4-2 and TRBJ2-6; D remains ambiguous. The length of the CDR3 is 15 residues. Germline loops: CDR1 LGHNA, CDR2 YNFKEQ. Trimming took off 6 bases at V and 0 bases at J, with 9 bases between the two ends. In DNA form, the CDR3 reads TGTGCCAGCAGTCCAGAGAGCTCTGGGGCCAACGTCCTGACTTTC. Its translation is CASSPESSGANVLTF.

This clonotype showed up many times. The CDR3 region has the DNA TGTGCCAGCAGCCCAAGGACGAGGGTTGGAGGAAGCTCCTACGAGCAGTACGTC. Protein sequence: CASSPRTRVGGSSYEQYV. The V call is TRBV7-8, the J call TRBJ2-7; TRBD2 might be the D (5 bases). Germline V gene lookup returns CDR1 SGHVS and CDR2 FQNEAQ. The V and J ends lost 5 bases and 0 bases respectively, with 23 bases between them. The CDR3 runs to 18 residues.

This clonotype appeared many times. This chain joins TRBV4-2 and TRBJ2-2; D is possibly TRBD2 (5 bases). The CDR3 spans 15 residues. The V gene's germline CDR1 is LGHNA and CDR2 YNFKEQ. The V and J ends lost 3 bases and 4 bases respectively, with 12 bases between them. This CDR3 is CASSQEGLATGELFF. DNA for the CDR3: TGTGCCAGCAGCCAGGAAGGACTCGCCACCGGGGAGCTGTTTTTT.

This clonotype has at least ten counts. The chain employs TRBV7-2 and TRBJ1-6; D is ambiguous. The germline V gene has CDR1 SGHTA and CDR2 FQGNSA. The CDR3 has 19 residues. The V and J ends lost 3 bases and 8 bases respectively, with 26 bases between them. The CDR3 DNA sequence: TGTGCCAGCAGCTTCCGCCCGGGCAGCCCGGGAAGCTCGGATTCACCCCTCCACTTT. This translates into CASSFRPGSPGSSDSPLHF.

The sample holds many counts of this clonotype. The chain recombines TRBV7-3 with TRBJ2-1; maybe TRBD1 (6 bases). The V end lost 1 base, the J end lost 1 base, and 14 bases lay between the germline ends. The germline V gene encodes CDR1 SGHTA and CDR2 FQGTGA. This CDR3 is 17 amino acids long. CDR3 DNA: TGTGCCAGCAGCTTAAATGCAGGGGAAAAATCCTACAATGAGCAGTTCTTC. Translation gives CASSLNAGEKSYNEQFF.

About this clonotype itself: This could be a read error, since a much larger clone is one nucleotide away. The chain recombines TRBV18 with TRBJ1-1; tentatively, D is TRBD1 (6 bases). The CDR3 covers 13 residues. The germline gives CDR1 KGHSH, CDR2 LQKENI. Trimming took off 2 bases at V and 5 bases at J, with 9 bases between the two ends. The CDR3 reads CASSPEGETEAFF. The CDR3 DNA is TGTGCCAGCTCACCAGAGGGGGAGACTGAAGCTTTCTTT.

This clonotype has a handful of counts. This chain joins TRBV10-3 and TRBJ2-1; D is unclear. Germline values: CDR1 ENHRY, CDR2 SYGVKD. Between the trimmed V and J ends, which lost 0 bases and 6 bases, there was a span of 15 bases. The CDR3 loop spans 16 amino acids. CDR3 nucleotide sequence: TGTGCCATCAGTGAGTCCGCGGCATTAGTGGGCAATGAGCAGTTCTTC. This translates into CAISESAALVGNEQFF.

This clonotype came up a few times. J is TRBJ2-2 and V is TRBV5-6; D unresolved. Germline CDR1 is SGHDT and CDR2 is YYEEEE. The CDR3 is 18 amino acids. V lost 3 bases to trimming and J lost 5 bases, with 23 bases between them. Here the CDR3 reads CASSWNPQRRPGTGELFF. The CDR3 DNA reads as TGTGCCAGCAGCTGGAACCCGCAGCGAAGGCCGGGTACCGGGGAGCTGTTTTTT.

The table lists this clonotype with many counts. The chain links TRBV12-3 or TRBV12-4 to TRBJ2-1; 8 bases match TRBD1. V lost 6 bases and J lost 6; bases outside the gene matches: 10. The CDR3 is 15 amino acids. The CDR3 sequence: CASRLNRGMSNEQFF. In DNA, the CDR3 is TGTGCCAGCAGACTCAACAGGGGGATGAGCAATGAGCAGTTCTTC.

This clonotype was detected ten times or more. The chain couples TRBV7-9 to TRBJ1-4, with D possibly being TRBD1 (5 bases). The V end lost 2 bases, the J end lost 7 bases, and 11 bases lay between the germline ends. Germline V gene lookup returns CDR1 SEHNR and CDR2 FQNEAQ (reference sequence). The CDR3 totals 14 residues. The CDR3 DNA follows: TGTGCCAGCAGCTTAAGAGGGGTAACTGAAAAACTGTTTTTT. As protein: CASSLRGVTEKLFF.

This clonotype has ten or more counts. This chain links TRBV7-2 with TRBJ1-1; perhaps TRBD1 as D (6 bases). Germline V gives CDR1 SGHTA, CDR2 FQGNSA. The CDR3 extends over 15 amino acids. The V end lost 5 bases, the J end lost 4 bases, and 17 bases lay between the germline ends. CDR3 nucleotide sequence: TGTGCCAGCAGCGAAAATCTGGGACATACCACTGAAGCTTTCTTT. Protein: CASSENLGHTTEAFF.

The table lists this clonotype with a few counts. The V gene is TRBV7-2, the J gene TRBJ2-1; maybe TRBD2 (6 bases). With 3 bases removed from V and 14 bases from J, the gap between germline ends came to 11 bases. This CDR3 has 11 amino acids. Germline CDR1 is SGHTA and CDR2 is FQGNSA. The CDR3 nucleotides are TGTGCCAGCAGCTTGCGGGGTGTGGAGTTCTTC. Translated: CASSLRGVEFF.

A remark on this clonotype: This may be a read error: a much more frequent sequence differs by one nucleotide. This sequence joins TRBV5-4 and TRBJ2-5, with unresolved D. Germline lookup yields CDR1 SGHNT and CDR2 YYREEE (reference sequence). V lost 1 base, J lost 5 bases, and 12 bases lay in between. The CDR3 sequence is 14 residues long. The CDR3 bases are TGTGCCAGCAGCTTGATTGCAGAACATGAGACCCAGTACTTC. Encoded protein: CASSLIAEHETQYF.

This clonotype was detected ten times or more. V gene TRBV20-1 combines with J gene TRBJ2-2; the D gene is possibly TRBD2 (5 bases). V was clipped by 0 bases and J by 1 base, with 6 bases between them. Germline V CDR1 and CDR2: DFQATT, SNEGSKA (reference sequence). This CDR3 contains 14 residues. CDR3 amino acids: CSARDGRNTGELFF. The CDR3 bases are TGCAGTGCTAGAGATGGGAGGAACACCGGGGAGCTGTTTTTT.